The next 15 T cell receptor beta chains were all read from a single sample in a study of blood T cell repertoires in COVID-19. Sequenced by immunoSEQ multiplex PCR; TCRdb stores in-frame clones only, minus some. The table has roughly 160,000 clones, 82% seen once; the top ten hold 8% to 11%. Sequences were obtained from peripheral blood. All receptors derive from an elderly woman with active or convalescent COVID-19.

The chain is built from TRBV15 and TRBJ1-1; a possible D gene is TRBD1 (6 bases). This CDR3 is 14 amino acids long. V was pared by 0 bases and J by 5 bases, with 10 bases between. From germline, CDR1 is LNHNV and CDR2 YYDKDF (reference sequence). As DNA, the CDR3 is TGTGCCACCAGCAGAGAAAGGGGGTATACTGAAGCTTTCTTT. This gives the protein CATSRERGYTEAFF.

The chain uses TRBV6-4 and TRBJ1-2, with TRBD1 matching 7 bases. CDR1 is MRHNA and CDR2 is SNTAGT in the germline V gene. Germline trimming cut 0 bases from V and 6 bases from J; bases unmatched to any gene: 7. The length of the CDR3 is 15 residues. The CDR3 coding sequence is TGTGCCAGCAGTGACTCGACCAGGGGGAGTAATGGCTACACCTTC. Translated: CASSDSTRGSNGYTF.

This chain joins TRBV7-9 and TRBJ1-4; D is uncertain. The V end lost 0 bases, the J end lost 7 bases, and 6 bases lay between the germline ends. Germline V gives CDR1 SEHNR, CDR2 FQNEAQ (reference sequence). This CDR3 is built from 13 residues. CDR3 in amino acids: CASSLALLEKLFF. The CDR3 nucleotides read TGTGCCAGCAGCTTAGCTCTACTTGAAAAACTGTTTTTT.

The chain links TRBV12-3 or TRBV12-4 to TRBJ2-7, with D uncertain. V lost 0 bases and J 7 bases, leaving 10 bases between the germline ends. The CDR3 is 13 residues long. CDR3 bases: TGTGCCAGCAGTTTAGCCCGACTCGGGGAGCAGTACTTC. This codes for CASSLARLGEQYF.

This clone was seen once. The V gene is TRBV5-1, the J gene TRBJ1-1; 7 bases match TRBD1. The CDR3 spans 15 residues. Trimming cost V 4 bases and J 0 bases; bases outside gene matches: 6. CDR1 SGHRS and CDR2 YFSETQ come from the germline V gene. This chain's CDR3 is CASSRRQGMNTEAFF. The CDR3 nucleotides are TGCGCCAGCAGCCGCAGACAGGGAATGAACACTGAAGCTTTCTTT.

The chain recombines TRBV5-1 with TRBJ1-4; 7 bases are a match to TRBD1. With V trimmed by 2 bases and J by 6 bases, 4 bases remained unmatched. Germline CDR1 and CDR2: SGHRS and YFSETQ. The CDR3 extends over 14 amino acids. The CDR3 region has the DNA TGCGCCAGCAGCTTTTCCGGGACAGATGAAAAACTGTTTTTT. Translated, it gives CASSFSGTDEKLFF.

The chain joins TRBV5-1 to TRBJ1-1; TRBD1 might be the D (5 bases). The CDR3 loop spans 14 amino acids. CDR1 and CDR2 (germline): SGHRS, YFSETQ. The ends were cut back, 2 bases at V and 5 bases at J, with 13 bases in the middle. In DNA form, the CDR3 reads TGCGCCAGCAGCTTCACGGGGGAGGTGACTGAAGCTTTCTTT. Protein product: CASSFTGEVTEAFF.

The chain recombines TRBV2 with TRBJ1-1; D is ambiguous. This CDR3 has 15 amino acids. The V end lost 0 bases, the J end lost 2 bases, and 10 bases lay between the germline ends. Germline V CDR1 and CDR2: SNHLY, FYNNEI. CDR3 nucleotide sequence: TGTGCCAGCAGTGAAGCCCGCGCAGGTAACACTGAAGCTTTCTTT. Translated: CASSEARAGNTEAFF.

The CDR3 loop is CASTRIAGGGGEQFF. CDR3 bases: TGTGCCAGCACAAGAATAGCGGGAGGGGGCGGAGAGCAGTTCTTC. The V gene is TRBV6-5, the J gene TRBJ2-1; TRBD2 agrees at 11 bases. The CDR3 totals 15 residues. With V trimmed by 7 bases and J by 10 bases, 12 bases remained unmatched. The germline gives CDR1 MNHEY, CDR2 SVGAGI.

CDR3 in amino acids: CASTSDRVGAEAFF. The CDR3 coding sequence is TGTGCCAGCACCTCGGACAGGGTGGGCGCTGAAGCTTTCTTT. V usage is TRBV2 and J usage is TRBJ1-1; 8 bases agree with TRBD1. In germline, CDR1 is SNHLY, CDR2 FYNNEI. V lost 7 bases to trimming and J lost 6 bases; unmatched junction nucleotides: 10. This CDR3 spans 14 amino acids. Full variable domain (missing parts from reference TRBV2 and TRBJ1-1): EPEVTQTPSHQVTQMGQEVILRCVPISNHLYFYWYRQILGQKVEFLVSFYNNEISEKSEIFDDQFSVERPDGSNFTLKIRSTKLEDSAMYFCASTSDRVGAEAFFGQGTRLTVV.

J is TRBJ1-1 and V is TRBV7-6; a weak D match, TRBD1 (5 bases). Germline V lookup: CDR1 SGHVS, CDR2 FNYEAQ. Trimming cost V 8 bases and J 5 bases, with 18 bases left between them. This CDR3 contains 14 residues. CDR3 in DNA: TGTGCCAGCGCATCCGGGACTACAACAACTGAAGCTTTCTTT. This sequence encodes CASASGTTTTEAFF.

The chain employs TRBV29-1 and TRBJ2-6, with TRBD1 matching 8 bases. Germline values: CDR1 SQVTM, CDR2 ANQGSEA. The CDR3 is 19 residues long. V lost 7 bases to trimming and J lost 0 bases; unmatched junction nucleotides: 17. The CDR3 spells CSDPGWRTGIGSGANVLTF. Written as DNA, the CDR3 is TGCAGCGACCCCGGATGGCGGACAGGGATAGGCTCTGGGGCCAACGTCCTGACTTTC.

The count of this clone is one. Other DNA variants within this sample encode the same CDR3. The chain combines TRBV11-3 with TRBJ2-5; D gene ambiguous. CDR3 length: 12 amino acids. V shed 0 bases and J shed 5 bases, with 4 bases lying between them. CDR1 and CDR2 (germline): SGHNT, YENEEA. The CDR3 coding sequence is TGTGCCAGCAGCTTAGATCGGGAGACCCAGTACTTC. Protein: CASSLDRETQYF.

This rearrangement joins TRBV29-1 to TRBJ2-1; TRBD2 matches at 16 bases. With V trimmed by 4 bases and J by 4 bases, 7 bases remained unmatched. This CDR3 has 17 residues. The germline CDR1 and CDR2 sequences are SQVTM and ANQGSEA. The CDR3, as DNA: TGCAGCGTTGGCACGGGACTAGCGGGAGGGTTTTACAATGAGCAGTTCTTC. Translated, it gives CSVGTGLAGGFYNEQFF.

The CDR3 protein is CASSGSGVQQLTGELFF. CDR3 DNA sequence: TGTGCCAGCTCCGGCTCAGGGGTTCAGCAACTCACCGGGGAGCTGTTTTTT. This sequence joins TRBV18 and TRBJ2-2, with D possibly being TRBD1 (6 bases). CDR3 length: 17 amino acids. Deletions cut 6 bases from V and 4 bases from J, with 21 bases between. Germline CDR1 reads KGHSH; CDR2 reads LQKENI. The full variable domain, rest sourced from reference TRBV18 and TRBJ2-2, is NAGVMQNPRHLVRRRGQEARLRCSPMKGHSHVYWYRQLPEEGLKFMVYLQKENIIDESGMPKERFSAEFPKEGPSILRIQQVVRGDSAAYFCASSGSGVQQLTGELFFGEGSRLTVL.